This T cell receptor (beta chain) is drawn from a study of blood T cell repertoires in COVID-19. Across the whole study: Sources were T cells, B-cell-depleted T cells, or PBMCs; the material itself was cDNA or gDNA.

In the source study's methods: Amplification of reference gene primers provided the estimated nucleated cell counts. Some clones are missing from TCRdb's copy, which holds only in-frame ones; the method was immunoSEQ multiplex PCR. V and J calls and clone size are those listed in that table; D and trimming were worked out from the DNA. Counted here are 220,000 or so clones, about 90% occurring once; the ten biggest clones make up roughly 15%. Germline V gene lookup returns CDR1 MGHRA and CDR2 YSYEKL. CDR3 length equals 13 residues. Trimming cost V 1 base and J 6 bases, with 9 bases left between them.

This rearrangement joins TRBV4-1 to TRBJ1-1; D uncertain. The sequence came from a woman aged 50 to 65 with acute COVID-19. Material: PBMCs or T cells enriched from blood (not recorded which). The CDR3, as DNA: TGCGCCAGCAGCCAAGTTACGGGAGCTGAAGCTTTCTTT. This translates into CASSQVTGAEAFF.